The clone carrying this T cell receptor (beta chain) turned up a few times. Its antigen is as yet unknown. The CDR3 spans 15 residues. V shed 5 bases and J 4 bases; nucleotides not matched to a gene: 3. Germline lookup yields CDR1 MNHNS and CDR2 SASEGT. The sample is drawn from a study of T-cell reconstitution after alpha-beta-depleted transplantation in children. Study results and caveats: T-cell numbers and diversity, one year after transplant, stemmed largely from T cells that were newly produced. About two months after transplant, alpha-beta T cells reportedly came from several hundred expanded graft clones. Surviving recipient T cells and thymic progenitors produced the high day-60 TCRbeta diversity seen in some patients.

Unique molecular identifiers were used to barcode this TCRbeta library. TCRdb redid the calling of the PCR reads with MiXCR, one entry per CDR3 protein. The table shows fewer than 250,000 distinct CDR3 sequences, with around a sixth occurring only once. This TCR derives from a male patient aged 2 to 9 who had a stem cell transplant for acute lymphoblastic leukemia, so the T cells may come from the graft donor. Sequences were derived from PBMCs, mostly from graft donor cells, sampled 360 days after TCRalphabeta/CD19-depleted stem cell transplant. The V call is TRBV6-1, the J call TRBJ2-1; 12 bases match TRBD2. CDR3 amino acids: CASSLGTSGYNEQFF. CDR3 nucleotides: TGTGCCAGCAGTCTCGGGACTAGCGGGTACAATGAGCAGTTCTTC.